This T cell receptor beta chain was recovered during a study of blood T cell repertoires in COVID-19. There are a few counts of this clone. Generated by immunoSEQ multiplex PCR, the TCRdb table keeps only in-frame clones and is missing some. The table records about 23,000 clones, 75% to 90% of them present only once. Trimming removed 4 bases at V and 2 bases at J, with 8 bases between. Germline V gives CDR1 LGHNA, CDR2 YNFKEQ. This CDR3 is built from 14 residues. The chain has TRBV4-2 and TRBJ2-2; D is perhaps TRBD1 (5 bases). The clonotype was recovered from a woman of 80 years or more with active or convalescent COVID-19. The sample taken for sequencing was peripheral blood. CDR3 loop: CASSRTPNTGELFF. The CDR3 DNA follows: TGTGCCAGCAGCCGGACACCAAACACCGGGGAGCTGTTTTTT.